Following are 32 T cell receptor beta chains from one sample sequenced in a study of tumor T cells in aggressive B-cell lymphoma. Sequencing was performed with immunoSEQ multiplex PCR; in TCRdb, only in-frame clones are kept and a portion is missing. Here the sample spans approximately 6,800 clones, nearly 90% being singletons. Specimen: tumor tissue. These receptors were collected from an adult with diffuse large B cell lymphoma. Some clones in this sample may be carry-over from other donors' samples.

This clone has only one observation. The chain combines TRBV28 with TRBJ2-1; TRBD2 matches 12 bases. Trimming took 3 bases from V and 10 from J; bases not matched to a gene: 1. Germline CDR1 reads MDHEN; CDR2 reads SYDVKM. The CDR3 is made up of 13 amino acids. The CDR3 here is CASSLGTSGEQFF. CDR3 nucleotide sequence: TGTGCCAGCAGTTTGGGGACTAGCGGGGAGCAGTTCTTC.

This clone showed up just once. The chain couples TRBV6-5 to TRBJ2-5; D call uncertain. The V gene lost 5 bases and the J gene lost 4 bases, with 14 bases spanning the gap. The CDR3 is 14 residues long. CDR1 and CDR2 (germline): MNHEY, SVGAGI. CDR3 residues: CASSPSYGLETQYF. CDR3 coding DNA: TGTGCCAGCAGTCCTTCCTACGGTTTAGAGACCCAGTACTTC.

The chain links TRBV4-2 to TRBJ1-3, with D possibly matching TRBD1 (5 bases). CDR1 LGHNA and CDR2 YNFKEQ come from the germline V gene. The V end lost 1 base, the J end lost 0 bases, and 10 bases lay between the germline ends. The CDR3 consists of 16 residues. CDR3 in DNA: TGTGCCAGCAGCCAAGCTGGGGGAGGCTCTGGAAACACCATATATTTT. Amino acid sequence: CASSQAGGGSGNTIYF.

The chain carries TRBV2 and TRBJ1-4, with TRBD1 matching over 7 bases. Germline values: CDR1 SNHLY, CDR2 FYNNEI. The CDR3 is made up of 15 amino acids. After removal of 6 bases from V and 8 bases from J, the junction contained 12 bases not matched to a gene. The CDR3: CASSLNRGGSEKLFF. CDR3 bases: TGTGCCAGCAGCTTAAACAGGGGAGGATCGGAAAAACTGTTTTTT.

The genes are TRBV29-1 and TRBJ2-7; TRBD1 is a possible D gene (5 bases). There are 12 residues in the CDR3. V was pared by 0 bases and J by 10 bases, with 13 bases between. Looked up from germline, CDR1 is SQVTM and CDR2 is ANQGSEA. The CDR3: CSVEDLSGSQYF. In DNA, the CDR3 is TGCAGCGTTGAAGATCTCTCAGGGTCCCAGTACTTC.

The V and J genes are TRBV27 and TRBJ2-1, with D uncertain. Germline CDR1 and CDR2: MNHEY and SMNVEV (reference sequence). There are 14 residues in the CDR3. V lost 0 bases and J lost 4, with 7 bases in between. The CDR3 sequence: CASSLSTTYNEQFF. The CDR3 DNA reads TGTGCCAGCAGTTTATCTACTACTTACAATGAGCAGTTCTTC.

The chain links TRBV9 to TRBJ2-2; no clear D. This CDR3 has 16 residues. Germline assignment: CDR1 SGDLS and CDR2 YYNGEE. The V gene lost 1 base and the J gene lost 4 bases, with 14 bases spanning the gap. The CDR3 sequence: CASSVNKEQTTGELFF. CDR3 sequence (DNA): TGTGCCAGCAGCGTAAATAAGGAACAGACCACCGGGGAGCTGTTTTTT.

The genes are TRBV28 and TRBJ2-3; tentatively, D is TRBD2 (7 bases). Germline values: CDR1 MDHEN, CDR2 SYDVKM. This CDR3 spans 15 amino acids. V was shortened by 10 bases and J by 7 bases, with 24 bases between the two germline ends. In DNA, the CDR3 is TGTGCCAACTCCGAGGGTAGGGGGGGCTCGAATACGCAGTATTTT. Protein product: CANSEGRGGSNTQYF.

The chain is built from TRBV5-1 and TRBJ2-2; TRBD1 aligns across 7 bases. This CDR3 has 16 residues. Germline CDR1 is SGHRS and CDR2 is YFSETQ. The V gene end was trimmed by 0 bases and the J gene end by 2 bases; junction bases not matched to a gene: 4. The CDR3 nucleotides read TGCGCCAGCAGCTTGGTACAGGGGCGAAACACCGGGGAGCTGTTTTTT. Amino acids: CASSLVQGRNTGELFF.

DNA of the CDR3: TGTGCCAGCAGCTTAGGGAGACAGCAAGAGACCCAGTACTTC. Protein sequence: CASSLGRQQETQYF. V gene TRBV13 combines with J gene TRBJ2-5, with D possibly TRBD1 on 5 matching bases. CDR1 and CDR2 (germline): PRHDT, FYEKMQ (reference sequence). The CDR3 extends over 14 amino acids. With 0 bases removed from V and 2 bases from J, the gap between germline ends came to 7 bases.

The V call is TRBV28, the J call TRBJ2-1, with TRBD2 matching over 8 bases. The V gene end was trimmed by 5 bases and the J gene end by 10 bases; junction bases not matched to a gene: 10. Germline V gene data show CDR1 as MDHEN and CDR2 as SYDVKM. This CDR3 is 14 amino acids long. The CDR3 protein is CASSPRTSSEEQFF. In DNA form, the CDR3 reads TGTGCCAGCAGTCCCCGGACTAGCTCAGAGGAGCAGTTCTTC.

V usage is TRBV13 and J usage is TRBJ2-1; TRBD2 aligns across 13 bases. The trim removed 1 base at V and 5 bases at J, leaving 5 bases unmatched. Germline V gene lookup returns CDR1 PRHDT and CDR2 FYEKMQ (reference sequence). The CDR3 sequence is 17 residues long. The CDR3 region is CASSLVGGTSGNNEQFF. CDR3 DNA sequence: TGTGCCAGCAGCTTAGTCGGAGGGACTAGCGGGAACAATGAGCAGTTCTTC.

The CDR3 protein is CATSRAGTGGETQYF. DNA for the CDR3: TGTGCCACCAGCAGGGCCGGGACGGGAGGGGAGACCCAGTACTTC. The chain is built from TRBV15 and TRBJ2-5; 8 nucleotides align to TRBD2. The CDR3 totals 15 residues. The germline V gene has CDR1 LNHNV and CDR2 YYDKDF (reference sequence). Unmatched junction bases numbered 8, after V lost 3 bases and J lost 5 bases.

The count of this clone is one. The V call is TRBV20-1, the J call TRBJ2-3; D is possibly TRBD2 (5 bases). The CDR3 has 11 amino acids. In germline, CDR1 is DFQATT, CDR2 SNEGSKA (reference sequence). The CDR3 nucleotides are TGCAGCGGAGATTTGGGGAGTACGCAGTATTTT. Translation: CSGDLGSTQYF.

The chain has TRBV5-8 and TRBJ2-5, with D perhaps matching TRBD2 (7 bases). The V gene's germline CDR1 is SGHTS and CDR2 YDEGEE. V gave up 5 bases and J gave up 6 bases, with 17 bases separating them. The CDR3 contains 14 residues. CDR3 nucleotide sequence: TGTGCCAGCAGTACAGGGAGGGTGAAACAGACCCAGTACTTC. This translates into CASSTGRVKQTQYF. Full variable domain (outside the CDR3, taken from reference TRBV5-8 and TRBJ2-5): EAGVTQSPTHLIKTRGQQATLRCSPISGHTSVYWYQQALGLGLQFLLWYDEGEERNRGNFPPRFSGRQFPNYSSELNVNALELEDSALYLCASSTGRVKQTQYFGPGTRLLVL.

The rearrangement links TRBV15 to TRBJ2-1; 13 bases are a match to TRBD2. V lost 0 bases to trimming and J lost 4 bases; unmatched junction nucleotides: 3. Germline assignment: CDR1 LNHNV and CDR2 YYDKDF (reference sequence). The CDR3 totals 17 residues. The chain's CDR3 is CATSRDTGLAGYNEQFF. CDR3 in DNA: TGTGCCACCAGCAGAGATACGGGACTAGCGGGGTACAATGAGCAGTTCTTC. The variable domain in full, completed from reference TRBV15 and TRBJ2-1, reads DAMVIQNPRYQVTQFGKPVTLSCSQTLNHNVMYWYQQKSSQAPKLLFHYYDKDFNNEADTPDNFQSRRPNTSFCFLDIRSPGLGDTAMYLCATSRDTGLAGYNEQFFGPGTRLTVL.

This clone was detected once. V gene TRBV28 combines with J gene TRBJ2-3, with D possibly TRBD1 on 6 matching bases. CDR3 size: 15 residues. Germline assignment: CDR1 MDHEN and CDR2 SYDVKM. Trimming left V 5 bases short and J 2 bases short, with 14 bases between. The CDR3 is CASSDPGQNTDTQYF. The CDR3 coding sequence is TGTGCCAGCAGTGATCCTGGACAGAACACAGATACGCAGTATTTT.

On this clone: The junction shows a germline mismatch at one end, possibly a read error. Other nucleotide sequences in the sample specify the same CDR3. The chain combines TRBV18 with TRBJ1-1, with D hard to call. Germline V gene data show CDR1 as KGHSH and CDR2 as LQKENI. CDR3 length: 14 residues. The CDR3 reads CASSPSTRITEAFF. The CDR3 coding sequence is TGTGCCAGTTCACCATCAACCAGGATCACTGAAGCTTTCTTT.

V and J are TRBV19 and TRBJ1-2; a weak D match, TRBD1 (5 bases). The ends were cut back, 5 bases at V and 5 bases at J, with 15 bases in the middle. This CDR3 comprises 14 residues. Germline V gene sequence: CDR1 LNHDA, CDR2 SQIVND (reference sequence). The CDR3: CASSPGGRLYGYTF. DNA for the CDR3: TGTGCCAGTAGTCCGGGGGGACGGCTATATGGCTACACCTTC.

This sequence joins TRBV11-2 and TRBJ2-5; 7 nucleotides match TRBD1. V shed 7 bases, J shed 5 bases, and the junction held 7 bases outside the gene matches. The CDR3 length is 13 residues. The V gene's germline CDR1 is SGHAT and CDR2 FQNNGV. This CDR3 is CASTIGGGETQYF. The DNA for the CDR3 is TGTGCCAGCACCATAGGGGGCGGGGAGACCCAGTACTTC.

The CDR3 bases are TGTGCCAGCAGTTCCTGGACTAGCGAGAATGAGCAGTTCTTC. This sequence encodes CASSSWTSENEQFF. The chain joins TRBV27 to TRBJ2-1, with 9 bases matching TRBD2. With V trimmed by 4 bases and J by 7 bases, 5 bases remained unmatched. CDR1 and CDR2 from the germline V gene are MNHEY and SMNVEV (reference sequence). CDR3 length: 14 amino acids.

This rearrangement joins TRBV11-3 to TRBJ2-7; 9 bases map to TRBD2. Germline CDR1 is SGHNT and CDR2 is YENEEA. Trimming cost V 2 bases and J 6 bases; bases outside gene matches: 8. The CDR3 covers 15 residues. The CDR3 here is CASSLPPSGNLEQYF. The CDR3 nucleotides read TGTGCCAGCAGCTTACCCCCTAGCGGGAACCTCGAGCAGTACTTC.

This clone was recorded only once. The chain couples TRBV2 to TRBJ1-1; TRBD1 matches 8 bases. The length of the CDR3 is 15 residues. Germline V gives CDR1 SNHLY, CDR2 FYNNEI. The V segment lost 4 bases and the J segment 0 bases; nucleotides outside the gene matches: 4. CDR3 loop: CASSGTGSMNTEAFF. The DNA of the CDR3 is TGTGCCAGCAGTGGGACAGGGTCCATGAACACTGAAGCTTTCTTT.

The J gene is TRBJ2-2, the V gene TRBV29-1; D might be TRBD1 (6 bases). Germline CDR1 is SQVTM and CDR2 is ANQGSEA. The CDR3 extends over 16 amino acids. The V gene lost 1 base and the J gene lost 1 base, with 13 bases spanning the gap. The CDR3: CSVEGPQGMNTGELFF. CDR3 coding DNA: TGCAGCGTTGAAGGCCCCCAGGGGATGAACACCGGGGAGCTGTTTTTT.

Written as DNA, the CDR3 is TGCGCCAGCAGCCAAAGAGTAGGCACAGGCTTCAATCAGCCCCAGCATTTT. It codes for CASSQRVGTGFNQPQHF. This rearrangement joins TRBV4-1 to TRBJ1-5; a possible D gene is TRBD1 (5 bases). The CDR3 runs 17 residues. The V and J ends lost 2 bases and 3 bases respectively, with 17 bases between them. CDR1 MGHRA and CDR2 YSYEKL come from the germline V gene.

The chain is built from TRBV7-8 and TRBJ2-7; 15 bases line up with TRBD2. V was clipped by 4 bases and J by 0 bases; unmatched bases: 4. The CDR3 sequence is 17 residues long. Germline V gene data show CDR1 as SGHVS and CDR2 as FQNEAQ. The CDR3 is CASSYGTSGGSSYEQYF. Written as DNA, the CDR3 is TGTGCCAGCAGCTATGGGACTAGCGGGGGGAGCTCCTACGAGCAGTACTTC.

The gene calls are TRBV7-6 and TRBJ2-1; D unresolved. In germline, CDR1 is SGHVS, CDR2 FNYEAQ. This CDR3 is 16 amino acids long. The germline V and J ends were trimmed by 1 base and 0 bases, with 10 bases remaining between them. The CDR3 sequence is CASSLGLPASYNEQFF. DNA of the CDR3: TGTGCCAGCAGCTTAGGACTCCCCGCCTCCTACAATGAGCAGTTCTTC. The variable domain in full, with the rest retrieved from reference TRBV7-6 and TRBJ2-1, is GAGVSQSPRYKVTKRGQDVALRCDPISGHVSLYWYRQALGQGPEFLTYFNYEAQQDKSGLPNDRFSAERPEGSISTLTIQRTEQRDSAMYRCASSLGLPASYNEQFFGPGTRLTVL.

The chain is built from TRBV18 and TRBJ1-5; TRBD1 agrees at 7 bases. From germline, CDR1 is KGHSH and CDR2 LQKENI. This CDR3 contains 13 residues. Losses at the gene ends were 3 bases for V and 10 bases for J; bases not matched to a gene: 6. Here the CDR3 DNA reads TGTGCCAGCTCACCGGGTGGGACAGCCCCCCAGCATTTT. This sequence encodes CASSPGGTAPQHF.

V and J are TRBV28 and TRBJ1-4, with 10 bases identical to TRBD1. The germline V gene has CDR1 MDHEN and CDR2 SYDVKM. CDR3 length equals 12 residues. The V gene end was trimmed by 8 bases and the J gene end by 8 bases; junction bases not matched to a gene: 2. The CDR3 sequence: CASGTGDEKLFF. The DNA for the CDR3 is TGTGCCAGCGGGACAGGGGACGAAAAACTGTTTTTT.

This clone was picked up one time. The chain recombines TRBV6-1 with TRBJ1-3, with D possibly matching TRBD1 (5 bases). The V end was cut by 2 bases, the J end by 0 bases, with 11 bases between. Germline-derived CDR1 and CDR2 are MNHNS and SASEGT. The CDR3 has 16 residues. The CDR3 loop is CASSESFGGSGNTIYF. CDR3 sequence (DNA): TGTGCCAGCAGTGAATCTTTCGGGGGCTCTGGAAACACCATATATTTT.

The V and J genes are TRBV7-2 and TRBJ1-2; weak D call: TRBD1 (6 bases). The CDR3 spans 15 residues. V lost 5 bases to trimming and J lost 2 bases, with 15 bases between them. Germline loops: CDR1 SGHTA, CDR2 FQGNSA. In nucleotides, the CDR3 is TGTGCCAGCAGCCGGACCCAGGGGTCGAACTATGGCTACACCTTC. Protein: CASSRTQGSNYGYTF.

The chain recombines TRBV7-2 with TRBJ1-5, with D possibly TRBD1 on 6 matching bases. The ends were cut back, 2 bases at V and 4 bases at J, with 12 bases in the middle. The CDR3 is 15 residues long. The germline V gene has CDR1 SGHTA and CDR2 FQGNSA. The DNA for the CDR3 is TGTGCCAGCAGCTTACAGGGGTCGGGGAATCAGCCCCAGCATTTT. It translates to CASSLQGSGNQPQHF.